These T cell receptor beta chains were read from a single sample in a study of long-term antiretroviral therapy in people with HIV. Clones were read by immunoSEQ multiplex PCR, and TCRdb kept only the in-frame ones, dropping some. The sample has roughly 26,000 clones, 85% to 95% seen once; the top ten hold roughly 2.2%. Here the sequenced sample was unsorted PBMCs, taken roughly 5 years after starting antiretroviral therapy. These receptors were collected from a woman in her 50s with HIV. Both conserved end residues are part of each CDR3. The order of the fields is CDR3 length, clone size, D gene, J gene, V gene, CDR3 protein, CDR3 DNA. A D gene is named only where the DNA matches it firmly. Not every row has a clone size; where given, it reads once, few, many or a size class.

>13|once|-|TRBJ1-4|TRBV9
CASSVMPGEKLFF
TGTGCCAGCAGCGTAATGCCAGGGGAAAAACTGTTTTTT
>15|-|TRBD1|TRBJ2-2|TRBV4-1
CASSSQGAHSGELFF
TGCGCCAGCAGCTCACAGGGGGCGCATTCCGGGGAGCTGTTTTTT
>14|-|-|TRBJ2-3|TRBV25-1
CASVNSGATDTQYF
TGTGCCAGCGTCAACTCGGGAGCCACAGATACGCAGTATTTT
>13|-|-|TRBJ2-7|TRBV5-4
CASSGGTEGKQYF
TGTGCCAGCAGCGGCGGGACAGAAGGGAAGCAGTACTTC
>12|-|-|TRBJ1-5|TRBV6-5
CASSFKNQPQHF
TGTGCCAGCAGTTTCAAAAATCAGCCCCAGCATTTT
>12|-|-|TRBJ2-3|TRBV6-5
CASSYRGNTQYF
TGTGCCAGCAGTTACAGGGGGAATACGCAGTATTTT
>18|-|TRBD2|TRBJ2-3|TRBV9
CASSGGGGSLAGLNTQYF
TGTGCCAGCAGCGGAGGTGGTGGGAGTCTAGCGGGATTGAATACGCAGTATTTT
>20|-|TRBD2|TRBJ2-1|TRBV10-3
CAISEYAASGNTGSYNEQFF
TGTGCCATCAGTGAGTACGCGGCTAGCGGGAACACCGGCTCCTACAATGAGCAGTTCTTC
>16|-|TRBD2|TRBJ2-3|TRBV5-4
CASSFRLAGVTDTQYF
TGTGCCAGCAGCTTTCGACTAGCGGGCGTTACAGATACGCAGTATTTT
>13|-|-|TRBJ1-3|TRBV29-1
CSVAGAGGNTIYF
TGCAGCGTTGCGGGGGCTGGGGGAAACACCATATATTTT
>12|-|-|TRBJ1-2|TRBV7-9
CASSARDSGYTF
TGTGCCAGCAGCGCCCGGGACTCTGGCTACACCTTC
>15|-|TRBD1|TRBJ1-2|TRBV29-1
CSVEDTGGGYYGYTF
TGCAGCGTTGAAGATACAGGGGGCGGCTACTATGGCTACACCTTC
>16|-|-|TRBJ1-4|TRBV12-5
CASGLRSGGGGEKLFF
TGTGCTAGTGGTTTGCGGAGTGGGGGCGGTGGTGAAAAACTGTTTTTT
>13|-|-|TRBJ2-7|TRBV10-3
CAISAGTGHEQYF
TGTGCCATCAGTGCTGGGACGGGTCACGAGCAGTACTTC